The present T cell receptor beta chain was sequenced within a study of regulatory dendritic cells for organ transplantation. Overall study: Regulatory dendritic cells were monocyte-derived, receiving vitamin D3 on days 0 and 4 and IL-10 on day 4. Findings and limits, study-wide: Memory CD8+ T cells were the most oligoclonal; naive cells were highly diverse.

The table came from immunoSEQ multiplex PCR; TCRdb's copy has only in-frame clones and leaves some out. Among tens of thousands of clones listed, less than 90% were seen once. Sorted T cells were CFSE-labeled and cultured roughly five days with allogeneic regulatory or mature dendritic cells at 1:10. CD4+ or CD8+ T cells were sorted as naive CD45RA+ or memory CD45RO+. The CDR3 has 14 amino acids. Between the trimmed V and J ends, which lost 11 bases and 0 bases, there was a span of 16 bases. Germline V gene sequence: CDR1 SGHDN, CDR2 FVKESK. Of note for this clone: Antigen unknown.

Specimen: naive CD4+ T cells from blood cultured with dendritic cells. Subset denoted: CD45RA+ naive T cells. The chain uses TRBV14 and TRBJ1-1; D unresolved. This TCR was sampled from a human donor in good health. CDR3: CALSGTVVNTEAFF. The DNA for the CDR3 is TGTGCCCTAAGCGGCACCGTGGTGAACACTGAAGCTTTCTTT.